This TCR beta chain was found in a study of vaccination and CD4 T cells after COVID-19. General study results and limits: 304 of 307 vaccine-specific clones from convalescent patients were spike mono-reactive.

CDR3 length: 15 amino acids. V was cut by 1 base and J by 4 bases, with 14 bases left in between. Germline CDR1 is SEHNR and CDR2 is FQNEAQ (reference sequence). As concerns this clonotype: Its target is not known.

Sequenced with the Oncomine TCR Beta short-read assay was DNA taken from cultured CD4+ T cells. Each CDR3 protein gets one entry after TCRdb re-called the PCR reads with MiXCR. The repertoire consists of some 20,000 distinct CDR3 sequences, with 50% to 70% occurring once and the leading ten covering more than 8.5%. Treatment of the sample: roughly 10-day PBMC culture with coronavirus spike peptide pools or control peptides (ViraFEST assay). The material was CD4+ T cells from blood, cultured in vitro, obtained after SARS-CoV-2 vaccination. This clonotype was sampled from a human donor who had recovered from COVID-19. The J gene is TRBJ2-7, the V gene TRBV7-9, with D possibly TRBD2 on 6 matching bases. CDR3 DNA sequence: TGTGCCAGCAGCTTAGTCAGCGGGCGGTCGTACGAGCAGTACTTC. Translating it yields CASSLVSGRSYEQYF.